This T cell receptor (beta chain) emerged from a study of blood T cell repertoires in COVID-19. As for the study in general: Samples of COVID-19 (acute and convalescent) were obtained from the United States, Italy and Spain. Sources were T cells, B-cell-depleted T cells, or PBMCs; the material itself was cDNA or gDNA.

The V gene's germline CDR1 is SGHTA and CDR2 FQGNSA. This CDR3 has 15 amino acids. V lost 2 bases and J lost 1, with 11 bases in between. In the authors' workflow: Quantification of nucleated cells was approximated via reference gene primer amplification. Produced via immunoSEQ multiplex PCR; TCRdb's table is partial and in-frame only. V and J calls and clone size come straight from that table; D and trimming were deduced from the DNA. The data contain 130,000 to 150,000 clones, approximately 91% of them singletons. Sequenced input: peripheral blood. The TCR comes from a man between 65 and 79 years old with acute or convalescent COVID-19. The chain joins TRBV7-2 to TRBJ1-1, with D possibly matching TRBD1 (6 bases). The CDR3 DNA reads as TGTGCCAGCAGCTTATATGGCAGGGGGAACACTGAAGCTTTCTTT. It translates to CASSLYGRGNTEAFF.